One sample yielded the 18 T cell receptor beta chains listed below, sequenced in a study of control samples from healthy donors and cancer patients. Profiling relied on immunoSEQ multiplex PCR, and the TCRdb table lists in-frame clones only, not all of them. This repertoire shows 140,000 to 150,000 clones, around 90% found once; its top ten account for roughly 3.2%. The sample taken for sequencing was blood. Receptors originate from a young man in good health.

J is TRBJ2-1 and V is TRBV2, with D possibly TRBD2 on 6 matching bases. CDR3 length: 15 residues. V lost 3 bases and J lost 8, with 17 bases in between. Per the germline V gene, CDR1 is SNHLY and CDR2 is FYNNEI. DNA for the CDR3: TGTGCCAGCAGTGACGGGGGACCAAATGAGTATGAGCAGTTCTTC. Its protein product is CASSDGGPNEYEQFF.

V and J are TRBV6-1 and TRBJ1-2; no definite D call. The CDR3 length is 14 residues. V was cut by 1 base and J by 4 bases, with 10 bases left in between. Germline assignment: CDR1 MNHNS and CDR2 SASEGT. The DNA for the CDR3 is TGTGCCAGCAGTGAAGAGAGGGTGGGCTATGGCTACACCTTC. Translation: CASSEERVGYGYTF.

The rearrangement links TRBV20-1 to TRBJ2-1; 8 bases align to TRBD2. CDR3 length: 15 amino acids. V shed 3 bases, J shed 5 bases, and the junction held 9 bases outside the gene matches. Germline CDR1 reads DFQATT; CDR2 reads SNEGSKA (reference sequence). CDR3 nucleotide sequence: TGCAGTGCTAGTCCCGGGACTAGAGTCCACAATGAGCAGTTCTTC. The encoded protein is CSASPGTRVHNEQFF.

The CDR3 loop is CASSLVGTGELFF. Written as DNA, the CDR3 is TGTGCCAGCAGCTTGGTAGGAACGGGGGAGCTGTTTTTT. V gene TRBV5-6 combines with J gene TRBJ2-2; no clear D gene. This CDR3 is built from 13 residues. Per germline, CDR1 SGHDT and CDR2 YYEEEE. V was shortened by 0 bases and J by 8 bases, with 8 bases between the two germline ends.

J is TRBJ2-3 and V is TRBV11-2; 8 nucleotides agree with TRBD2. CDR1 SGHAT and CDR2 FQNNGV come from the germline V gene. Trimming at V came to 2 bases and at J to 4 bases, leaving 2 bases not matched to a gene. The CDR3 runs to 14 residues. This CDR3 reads CASSLISGADTQYF. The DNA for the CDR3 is TGTGCCAGCAGCTTAATTAGCGGGGCAGATACGCAGTATTTT.

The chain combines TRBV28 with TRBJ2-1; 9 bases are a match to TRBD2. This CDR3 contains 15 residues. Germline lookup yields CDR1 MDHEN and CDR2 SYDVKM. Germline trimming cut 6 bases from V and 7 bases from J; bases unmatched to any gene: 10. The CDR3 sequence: CASSLAGAHINEQFF. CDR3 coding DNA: TGTGCCAGCAGCTTAGCGGGGGCCCACATTAATGAGCAGTTCTTC.

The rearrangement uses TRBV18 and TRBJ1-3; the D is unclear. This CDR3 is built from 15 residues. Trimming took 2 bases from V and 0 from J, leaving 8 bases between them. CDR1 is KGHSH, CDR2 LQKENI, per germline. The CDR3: CASSPNQDSGNTIYF. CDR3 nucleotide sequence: TGTGCCAGCTCACCAAACCAGGACTCTGGAAACACCATATATTTT.

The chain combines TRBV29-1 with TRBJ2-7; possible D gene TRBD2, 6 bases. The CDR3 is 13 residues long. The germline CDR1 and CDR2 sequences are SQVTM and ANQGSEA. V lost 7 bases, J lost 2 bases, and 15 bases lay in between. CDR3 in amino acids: CSARGGTTYEQYF. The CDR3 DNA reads TGCAGCGCCCGAGGAGGGACCACCTACGAGCAGTACTTC.

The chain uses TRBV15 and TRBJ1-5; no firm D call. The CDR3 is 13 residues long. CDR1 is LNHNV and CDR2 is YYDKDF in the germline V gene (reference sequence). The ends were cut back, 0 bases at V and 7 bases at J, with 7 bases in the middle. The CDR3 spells CATSRDPSQPQHF. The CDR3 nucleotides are TGTGCCACCAGCAGAGATCCTAGCCAGCCCCAGCATTTT.

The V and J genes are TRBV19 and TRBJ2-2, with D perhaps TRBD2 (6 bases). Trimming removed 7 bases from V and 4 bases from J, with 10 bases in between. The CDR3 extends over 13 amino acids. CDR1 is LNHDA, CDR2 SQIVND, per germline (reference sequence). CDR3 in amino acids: CASNYGGTGELFF. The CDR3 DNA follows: TGTGCCAGTAATTACGGGGGCACCGGGGAGCTGTTTTTT.

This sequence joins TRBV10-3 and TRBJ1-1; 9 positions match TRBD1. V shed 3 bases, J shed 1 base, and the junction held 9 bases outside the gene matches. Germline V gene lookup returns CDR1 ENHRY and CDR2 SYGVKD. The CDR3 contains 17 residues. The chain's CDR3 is CAISDTLQGARNTEAFF. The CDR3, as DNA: TGTGCCATCAGTGACACCTTACAGGGGGCAAGGAACACTGAAGCTTTCTTT.

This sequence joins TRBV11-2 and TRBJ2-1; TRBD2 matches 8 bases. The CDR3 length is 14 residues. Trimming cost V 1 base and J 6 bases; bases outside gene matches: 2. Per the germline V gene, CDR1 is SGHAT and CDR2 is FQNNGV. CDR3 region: CASSLAGGPNEQFF. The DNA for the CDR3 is TGTGCCAGCAGCTTAGCGGGGGGGCCCAATGAGCAGTTCTTC.

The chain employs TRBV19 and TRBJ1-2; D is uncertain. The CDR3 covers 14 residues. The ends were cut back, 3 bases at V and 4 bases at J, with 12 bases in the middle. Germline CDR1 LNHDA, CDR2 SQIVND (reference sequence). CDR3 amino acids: CASSIIGEGYGYTF. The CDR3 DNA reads TGTGCCAGTAGTATCATTGGGGAAGGCTATGGCTACACCTTC.

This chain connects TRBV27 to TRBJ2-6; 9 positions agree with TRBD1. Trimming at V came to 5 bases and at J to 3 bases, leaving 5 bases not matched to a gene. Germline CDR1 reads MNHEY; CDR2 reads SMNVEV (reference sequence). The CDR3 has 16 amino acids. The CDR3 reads CASSLTGQGGANVLTF. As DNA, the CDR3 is TGTGCCAGCAGTCTGACGGGACAGGGTGGGGCCAACGTCCTGACTTTC.

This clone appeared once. The CDR3, as DNA: TGTGCCAGCAGCTTAGTCTTAGCGGGGGGGAGCTCCTACGAGCAGTACTTC. Residues: CASSLVLAGGSSYEQYF. The rearrangement uses TRBV7-8 and TRBJ2-7, with 11 bases lining up with TRBD2. CDR1 and CDR2 (germline): SGHVS, FQNEAQ. J lost 0 bases, V lost 1 base, and 5 bases had no gene match. The CDR3 runs 17 residues.

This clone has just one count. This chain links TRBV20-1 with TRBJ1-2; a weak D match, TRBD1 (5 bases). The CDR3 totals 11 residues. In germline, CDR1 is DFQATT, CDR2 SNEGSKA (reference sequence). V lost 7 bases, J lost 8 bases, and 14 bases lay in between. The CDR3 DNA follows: TGCAGTGTTCGAGGGACGAGGGGCTACACCTTC. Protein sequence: CSVRGTRGYTF.

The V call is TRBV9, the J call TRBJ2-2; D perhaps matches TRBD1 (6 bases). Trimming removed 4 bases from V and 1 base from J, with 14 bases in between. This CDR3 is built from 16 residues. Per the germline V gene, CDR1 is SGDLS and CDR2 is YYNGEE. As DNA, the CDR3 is TGTGCCAGCAGCCCCTCAGGGGTGGTGAACACCGGGGAGCTGTTTTTT. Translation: CASSPSGVVNTGELFF.

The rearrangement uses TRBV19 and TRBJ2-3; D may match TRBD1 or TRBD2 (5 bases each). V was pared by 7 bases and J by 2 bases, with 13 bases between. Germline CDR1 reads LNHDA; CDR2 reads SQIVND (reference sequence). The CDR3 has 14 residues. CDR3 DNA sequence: TGTGCCAGTAAGAGGGGCAAAACCACAGATACGCAGTATTTT. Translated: CASKRGKTTDTQYF.